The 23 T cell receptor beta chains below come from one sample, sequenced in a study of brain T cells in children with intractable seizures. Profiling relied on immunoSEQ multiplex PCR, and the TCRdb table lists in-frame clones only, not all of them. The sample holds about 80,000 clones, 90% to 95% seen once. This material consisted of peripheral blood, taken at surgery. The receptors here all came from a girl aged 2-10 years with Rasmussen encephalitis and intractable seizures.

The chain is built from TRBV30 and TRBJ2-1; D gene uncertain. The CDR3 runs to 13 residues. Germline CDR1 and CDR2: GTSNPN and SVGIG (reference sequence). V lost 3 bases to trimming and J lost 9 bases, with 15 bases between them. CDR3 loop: CAWRFLLGGEQFF. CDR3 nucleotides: TGTGCCTGGAGGTTCCTTCTAGGTGGTGAGCAGTTCTTC.

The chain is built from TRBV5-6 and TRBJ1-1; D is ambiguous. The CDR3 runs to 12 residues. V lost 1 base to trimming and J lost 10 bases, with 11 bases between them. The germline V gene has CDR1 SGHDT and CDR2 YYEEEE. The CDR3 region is CASSLWAGGAFF. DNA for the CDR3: TGTGCCAGCAGCTTGTGGGCCGGAGGAGCTTTCTTT.

The chain's CDR3 is CASRRTSPDRALHF. The CDR3 region has the DNA TGTGCCAGCAGAAGGACCTCCCCGGACAGGGCCCTCCACTTT. This chain joins TRBV6-5 and TRBJ1-6, with 8 bases lining up with TRBD1. The CDR3 is made up of 14 amino acids. The germline gives CDR1 MNHEY, CDR2 SVGAGI. The V gene end was trimmed by 6 bases and the J gene end by 14 bases; junction bases not matched to a gene: 12.

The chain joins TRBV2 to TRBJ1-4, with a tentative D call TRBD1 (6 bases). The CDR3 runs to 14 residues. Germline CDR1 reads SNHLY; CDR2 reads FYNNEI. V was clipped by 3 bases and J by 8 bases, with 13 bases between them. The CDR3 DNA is TGTGCCAGCAGTGACGGGGGACACGGGGAAAAACTGTTTTTT. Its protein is CASSDGGHGEKLFF.

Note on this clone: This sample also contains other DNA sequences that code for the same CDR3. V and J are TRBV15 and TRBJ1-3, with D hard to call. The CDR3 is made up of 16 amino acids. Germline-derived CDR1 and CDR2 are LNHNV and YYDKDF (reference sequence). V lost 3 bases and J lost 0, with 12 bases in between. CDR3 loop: CATSSRDRASGNTIYF. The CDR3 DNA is TGTGCCACCAGCAGCCGTGACCGCGCCTCTGGAAACACCATATATTTT.

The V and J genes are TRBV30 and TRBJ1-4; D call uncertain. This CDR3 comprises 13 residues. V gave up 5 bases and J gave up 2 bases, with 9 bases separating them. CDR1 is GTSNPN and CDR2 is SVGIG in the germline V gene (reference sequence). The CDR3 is CAWDRRTNEKLFF. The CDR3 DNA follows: TGTGCCTGGGACCGTCGCACTAATGAAAAACTGTTTTTT.

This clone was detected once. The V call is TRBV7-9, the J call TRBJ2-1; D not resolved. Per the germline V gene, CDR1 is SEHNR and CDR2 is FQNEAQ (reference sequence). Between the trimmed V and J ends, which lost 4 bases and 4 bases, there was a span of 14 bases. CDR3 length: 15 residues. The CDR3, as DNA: TGTGCCAGCAGCTCGCCTCACAGAATGTACAATGAGCAGTTCTTC. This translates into CASSSPHRMYNEQFF.

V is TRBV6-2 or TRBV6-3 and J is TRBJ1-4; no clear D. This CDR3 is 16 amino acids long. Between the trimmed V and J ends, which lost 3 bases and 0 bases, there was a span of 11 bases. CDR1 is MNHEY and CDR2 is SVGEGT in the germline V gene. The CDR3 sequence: CASSYPAGATNEKLFF. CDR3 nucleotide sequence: TGTGCCAGCAGTTATCCGGCGGGTGCAACTAATGAAAAACTGTTTTTT.

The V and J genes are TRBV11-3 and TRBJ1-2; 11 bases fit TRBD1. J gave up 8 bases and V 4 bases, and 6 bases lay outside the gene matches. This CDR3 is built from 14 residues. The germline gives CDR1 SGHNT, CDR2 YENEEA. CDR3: CASSSGQGARGYTF. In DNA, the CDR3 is TGTGCCAGCAGCTCAGGACAGGGGGCGAGAGGCTACACCTTC.

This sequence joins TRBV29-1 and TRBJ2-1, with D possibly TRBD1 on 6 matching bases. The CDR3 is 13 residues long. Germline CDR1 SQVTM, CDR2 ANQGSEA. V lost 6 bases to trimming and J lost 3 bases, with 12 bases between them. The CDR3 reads CSVHTTGYNEQFF. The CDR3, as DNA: TGCAGCGTACACACGACAGGCTACAATGAGCAGTTCTTC.

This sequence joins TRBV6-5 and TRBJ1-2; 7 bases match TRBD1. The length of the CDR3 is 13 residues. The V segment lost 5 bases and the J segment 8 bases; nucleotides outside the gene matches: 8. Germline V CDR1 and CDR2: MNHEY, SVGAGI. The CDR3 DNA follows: TGTGCCAGCAGTACGGAAAGGGGGCAAGGCTACACCTTC. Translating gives CASSTERGQGYTF.

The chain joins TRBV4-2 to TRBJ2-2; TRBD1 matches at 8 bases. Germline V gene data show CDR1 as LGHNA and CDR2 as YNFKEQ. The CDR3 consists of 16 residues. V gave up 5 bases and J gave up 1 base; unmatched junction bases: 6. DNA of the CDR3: TGTGCCAGCAGCGTCCGCGGGACAGGGAACACCGGGGAGCTGTTTTTT. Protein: CASSVRGTGNTGELFF.

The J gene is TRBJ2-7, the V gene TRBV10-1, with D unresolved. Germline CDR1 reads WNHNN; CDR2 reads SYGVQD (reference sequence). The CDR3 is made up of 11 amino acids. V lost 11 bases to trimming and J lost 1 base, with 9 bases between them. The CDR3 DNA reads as TGCGCCTTACACTCATCCTACGAGCAGTACTTC. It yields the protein CALHSSYEQYF.

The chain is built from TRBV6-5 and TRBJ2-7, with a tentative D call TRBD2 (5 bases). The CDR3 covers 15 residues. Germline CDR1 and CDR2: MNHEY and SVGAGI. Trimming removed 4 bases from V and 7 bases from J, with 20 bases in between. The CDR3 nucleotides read TGTGCCAGCAGTTCCTGGACTTCCGCCGTGGGTGAGCAGTACTTC. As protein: CASSSWTSAVGEQYF.

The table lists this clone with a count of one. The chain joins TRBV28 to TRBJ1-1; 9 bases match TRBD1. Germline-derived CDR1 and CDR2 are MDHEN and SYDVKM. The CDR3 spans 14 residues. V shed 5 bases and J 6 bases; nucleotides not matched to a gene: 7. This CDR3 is CASSMTGGTAEAFF. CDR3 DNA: TGTGCCAGCAGTATGACAGGGGGGACAGCTGAAGCTTTCTTT.

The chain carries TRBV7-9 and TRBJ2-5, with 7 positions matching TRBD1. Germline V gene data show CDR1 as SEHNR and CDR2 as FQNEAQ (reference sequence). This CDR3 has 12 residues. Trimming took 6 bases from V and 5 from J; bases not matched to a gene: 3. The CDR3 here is CASRDRSETQYF. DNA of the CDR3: TGTGCCAGCAGGGACAGGTCTGAGACCCAGTACTTC. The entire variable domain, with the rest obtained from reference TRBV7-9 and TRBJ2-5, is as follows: DTGVSQNPRHKITKRGQNVTFRCDPISEHNRLYWYRQTLGQGPEFLTYFQNEAQLEKSRLLSDRFSAERPKGSFSTLEIQRTEQGDSAMYLCASRDRSETQYFGPGTRLLVL.

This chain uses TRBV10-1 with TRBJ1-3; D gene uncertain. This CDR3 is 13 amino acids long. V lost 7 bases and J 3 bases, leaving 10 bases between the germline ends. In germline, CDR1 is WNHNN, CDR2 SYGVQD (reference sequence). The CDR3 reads CASNQDGGNTIYF. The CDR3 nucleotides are TGCGCCAGCAATCAGGACGGTGGAAACACCATATATTTT.

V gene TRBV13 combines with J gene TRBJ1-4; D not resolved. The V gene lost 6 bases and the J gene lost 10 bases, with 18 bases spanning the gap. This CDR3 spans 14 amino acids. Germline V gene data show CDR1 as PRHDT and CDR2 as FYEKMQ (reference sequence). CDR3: CASRQRTGRGKLFF. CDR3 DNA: TGTGCCAGCAGACAAAGGACCGGGAGAGGAAAACTGTTTTTT.

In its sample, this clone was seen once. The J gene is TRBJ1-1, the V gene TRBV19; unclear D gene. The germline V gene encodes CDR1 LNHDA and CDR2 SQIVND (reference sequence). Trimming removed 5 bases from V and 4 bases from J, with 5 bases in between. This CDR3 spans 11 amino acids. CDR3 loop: CASSDLTEAFF. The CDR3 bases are TGTGCCAGTAGTGACCTCACTGAAGCTTTCTTT.

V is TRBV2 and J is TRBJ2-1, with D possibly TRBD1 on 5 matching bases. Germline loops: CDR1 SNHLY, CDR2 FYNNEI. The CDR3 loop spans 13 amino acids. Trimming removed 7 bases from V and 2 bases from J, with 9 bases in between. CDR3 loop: CASIGAAYNEQFF. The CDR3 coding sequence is TGTGCCAGCATAGGGGCTGCCTACAATGAGCAGTTCTTC. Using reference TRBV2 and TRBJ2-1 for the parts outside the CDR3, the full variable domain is EPEVTQTPSHQVTQMGQEVILRCVPISNHLYFYWYRQILGQKVEFLVSFYNNEISEKSEIFDDQFSVERPDGSNFTLKIRSTKLEDSAMYFCASIGAAYNEQFFGPGTRLTVL.

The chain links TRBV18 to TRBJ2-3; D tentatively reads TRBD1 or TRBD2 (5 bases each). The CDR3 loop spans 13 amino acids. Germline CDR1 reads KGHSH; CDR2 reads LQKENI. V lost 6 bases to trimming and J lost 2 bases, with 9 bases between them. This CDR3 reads CASSRGPTDTQYF. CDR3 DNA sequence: TGTGCCAGCTCGAGGGGTCCCACAGATACGCAGTATTTT.

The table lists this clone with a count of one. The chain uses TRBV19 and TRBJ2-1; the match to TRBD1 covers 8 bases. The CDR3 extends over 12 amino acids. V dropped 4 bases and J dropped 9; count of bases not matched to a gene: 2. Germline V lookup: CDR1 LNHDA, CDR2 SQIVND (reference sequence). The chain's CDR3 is CASSTGGSEQFF. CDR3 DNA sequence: TGTGCCAGTAGTACAGGGGGCAGTGAGCAGTTCTTC.

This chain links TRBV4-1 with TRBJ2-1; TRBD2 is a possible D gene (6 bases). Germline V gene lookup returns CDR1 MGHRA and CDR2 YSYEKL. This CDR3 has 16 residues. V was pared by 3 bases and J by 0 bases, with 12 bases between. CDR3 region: CASSHNRESSYNEQFF. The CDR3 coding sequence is TGCGCCAGCAGCCATAACCGGGAGAGCTCCTACAATGAGCAGTTCTTC.